This TCR beta chain was sequenced during a study of blood T cell repertoires in COVID-19 (TCRdb year 2020). In terms of the full investigation: The collaborator samples originated in the United States, Italy and Spain and spanned the acute and convalescent phases of COVID-19. The material from the prospective study consisted of cDNA or gDNA derived from T cells, B-cell-depleted T cells, or PBMCs. A freely available public database, intended as a resource for researchers studying the immune response to SARS-CoV-2, is where the repertoires were released. Where HLA class I and class II types were available, the types were taken from metadata supplied by the sample provider, not from assay-based typing. Subjects who had been exposed to COVID-19, were actively infected with it, or had recovered from it provided the deeply sampled blood TCRbeta repertoires that made up the dataset. The samples were drawn from the first 160 participants of the ongoing ImmuneRACE study and from 1,254 subjects provided by 6 global collaborators. A de-identified subject ID, COVID-19 status, age in years and sex were almost always included in the sample metadata. Study-level results and caveats: Clinical and demographic metadata were provided uncurated, with the amount varying by source and participant.

At one collaborating source in Seattle, patients were enrolled during active infection and were followed longitudinally through the course of disease. Each collaborating institution followed its own protocols to collect whole blood in K2EDTA tubes. Collaborator samples were shipped for TCRbeta analysis as frozen whole blood, isolated PBMCs, or DNA extracted from either sample type. The CDR3 sequence holds 18 residues, the cysteine and phenylalanine included. The entry retains the CDR3 DNA only, 54 bases that are in frame from base 1. V has 4 bases trimmed and J has 2 bases trimmed; junction bases matching no gene number 12. The germline V gene gives CDR1 as SGHRS and CDR2 as YFSETQ. About this clone: It has no known antigen specificity. Per-base quality was not reported, and no clone a single base away is much larger than it.

TCRbeta CDR3 regions were amplified from genomic DNA using the immunoSEQ Assay, a bias-controlled multiplex PCR. The study's own analysis went as follows. The number of nucleated cells in each sample was estimated by amplification of reference gene primers within the assay. To quantify the absolute abundance of each unique TCRbeta CDR3 rearrangement, sequence reads were collapsed and filtered. For each sample, productive Simpson clonality was calculated by taking the square root of Simpson's diversity index across productive rearrangements. Drawn from immuneACCESS, this table holds only the in-frame rearrangements with V and J called that TCRdb kept. Clones are partly lost; checked studies trace under half to an unresolved V gene and leave the rest unexplained. For V, J and clone size, that table is used; D and trimming come from the DNA. The sample yields over 400,000 clones; 85% to 90% were counted once. Clones ranked in the top ten supply roughly 8% of the sample.

This clonotype originated in a woman aged 45-65 years with COVID-19, enrolled during active disease. The sequence links TRBV5-1 to TRBJ2-3; 11 middle bases align to TRBD2. The sample comprised peripheral blood. The CDR3 region has the sequence CASSIGTSGAKFTDTQYF. In nucleotides, the sequence is TGCGCCAGCAGCATCGGGACTAGCGGAGCGAAGTTCACAGATACGCAGTATTTT.